This paragraph covers one T cell receptor (beta chain) sequence. This clonotype was counted only a few times. Its antigen is not yet known. The record has no base qualities; no much larger clone is one base away. The method was PCR. Sequencing took place on an Illumina HiSeq 2500. Molecular barcoding was employed in the preparation of TCR libraries, with unique molecular identifiers being used to normalize TCRbeta repertoire quantification. Through fastp at Q25 and MiXCR, TCRdb rebuilt clones from the public reads, retaining in-frame beta chains. Every entry covers one CDR3 protein and lists the most common genes and DNA from its rows. The sample data list roughly 610,000 distinct CDR3 sequences, and roughly a tenth of these were observed just once. The top ten clones comprise roughly 4% of the sample. The data are from a study of T-cell reconstitution after alpha-beta-depleted transplantation in children (dated by TCRdb to 2016 to 2017). Turning to the overall study: T-cell immune reconstitution after TCRalphabeta/CD19-depleted allogeneic hematopoietic cell transplantation in children was quantitatively tracked in the study by means of TCR repertoire profiling.

Trimming takes 4 bases from V and 7 bases from J, and the germline ends sit 11 bases apart. From the cysteine through the phenylalanine, the CDR3 covers 12 amino acids. The sequence is cut down to CDR3 DNA, 36 bases in frame from base 1. CDR1 SEHNR and CDR2 FQNEAQ were looked up in the germline V gene (reference sequence). The chain was built from TRBV7-9 and TRBJ2-7; a confident D gene designation cannot be given. The TCR originated in a human donor who donated a stem cell graft to a child with acute myeloid leukemia. The sequences come from PBMCs from the stem cell graft donor, collected from the stem cell graft. The bases are TGTGCCAGCAGCTCATCGGGTAGGGAGCAGTACTTC. It translates to CASSSSGREQYF.